The source of this TCR beta chain is a study of CD8+CD57+ T cells in acquired aplastic anemia. Looking at the study overall: The DNA of sorted CD4+ and CD8+ cells averaged roughly 3.2 ug. Among healthy donors, CD4+ cells averaged approximately 10 million reads. General observations from the study: Controls did not differ significantly from patients in CD8+ Simpson's diversity.

This clonotype was found many times. As yet, its antigen is unknown. CDR3 and TCR beta VDJ profiling relied on genomic DNA as the template. MiXCR was run by TCRdb on the reads, yielding one entry per CDR3 protein. The sample yields about 81,000 distinct CDR3 sequences, about 45% seen once. Trimming removed 3 bases from V and 7 bases from J, with 10 bases in between. The CDR3 consists of 14 residues. The germline CDR1 and CDR2 sequences are WSHSY and SAAADI. The specimen sequenced was sorted CD4+, CD8+, or CD8+CD57+ T cells (not recorded which) from PBMCs. The chain joins TRBV10-2 to TRBJ1-6; D is possibly TRBD1 (5 bases). The source is a human donor in good health, serving as a control. CDR3 in DNA: TGCGCCAGCAGTGAATCCAGGGACAATTCACCCCTCCACTTT. The encoded protein is CASSESRDNSPLHF.